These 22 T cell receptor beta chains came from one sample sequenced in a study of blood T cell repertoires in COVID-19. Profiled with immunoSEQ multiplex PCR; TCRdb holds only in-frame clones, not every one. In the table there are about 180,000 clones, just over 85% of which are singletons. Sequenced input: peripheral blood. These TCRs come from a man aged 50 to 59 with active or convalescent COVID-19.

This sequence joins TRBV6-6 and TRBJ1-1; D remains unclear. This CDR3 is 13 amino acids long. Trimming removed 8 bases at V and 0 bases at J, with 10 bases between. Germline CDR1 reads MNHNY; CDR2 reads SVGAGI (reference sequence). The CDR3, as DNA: TGTGCCAGCGGACTTAACATGAACACTGAAGCTTTCTTT. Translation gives CASGLNMNTEAFF.

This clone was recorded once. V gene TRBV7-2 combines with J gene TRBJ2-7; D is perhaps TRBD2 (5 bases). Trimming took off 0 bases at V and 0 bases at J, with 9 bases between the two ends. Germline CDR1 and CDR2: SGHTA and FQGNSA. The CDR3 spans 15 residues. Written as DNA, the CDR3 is TGTGCCAGCAGCTTAGCGCCGGGGAACTCCTACGAGCAGTACTTC. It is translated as CASSLAPGNSYEQYF. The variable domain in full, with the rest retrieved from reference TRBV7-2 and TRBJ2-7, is GAGVSQSPSNKVTEKGKDVELRCDPISGHTALYWYRQSLGQGLEFLIYFQGNSAPDKSGLPSDRFSAERTGGSVSTLTIQRTQQEDSAVYLCASSLAPGNSYEQYFGPGTRLTVT.

The DNA for the CDR3 is TGTGCCAGCAGTCCGACACGAAACTATGGCTACACCTTC. As protein: CASSPTRNYGYTF. This chain links TRBV6-2 or TRBV6-3 with TRBJ1-2; D unresolved. The V and J ends lost 5 bases and 2 bases respectively, with 9 bases between them. The V gene's germline CDR1 is MNHEY and CDR2 SVGEGT. The CDR3 runs 13 residues.

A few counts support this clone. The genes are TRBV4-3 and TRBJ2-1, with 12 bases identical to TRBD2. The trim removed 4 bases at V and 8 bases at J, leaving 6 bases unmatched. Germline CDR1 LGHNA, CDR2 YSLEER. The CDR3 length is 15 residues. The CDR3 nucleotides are TGCGCCAGCAGCCCTCGACTAGCGGGAGCGTATGAGCAGTTCTTC. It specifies CASSPRLAGAYEQFF.

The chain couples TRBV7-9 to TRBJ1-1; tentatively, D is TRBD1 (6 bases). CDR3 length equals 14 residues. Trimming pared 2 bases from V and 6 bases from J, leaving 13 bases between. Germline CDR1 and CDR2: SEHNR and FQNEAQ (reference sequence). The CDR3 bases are TGTGCCAGCAGCTTAAACCAGGGGAGCTCTGAAGCTTTCTTT. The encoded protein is CASSLNQGSSEAFF.

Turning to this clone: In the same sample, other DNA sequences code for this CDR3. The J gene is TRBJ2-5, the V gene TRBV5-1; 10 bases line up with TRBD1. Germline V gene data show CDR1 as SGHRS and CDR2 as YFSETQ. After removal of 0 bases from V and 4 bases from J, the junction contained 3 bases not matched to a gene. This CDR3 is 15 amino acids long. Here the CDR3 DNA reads TGCGCCAGCAGCTTGGTCGGACAGGGGGGAGAGACCCAGTACTTC. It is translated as CASSLVGQGGETQYF.

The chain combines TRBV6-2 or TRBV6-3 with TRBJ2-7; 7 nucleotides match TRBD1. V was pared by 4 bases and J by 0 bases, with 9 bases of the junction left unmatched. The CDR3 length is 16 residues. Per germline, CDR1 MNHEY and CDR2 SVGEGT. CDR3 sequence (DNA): TGTGCCAGCAGTTCAACTTCGGACAGGCCCTCCTACGAGCAGTACTTC. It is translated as CASSSTSDRPSYEQYF.

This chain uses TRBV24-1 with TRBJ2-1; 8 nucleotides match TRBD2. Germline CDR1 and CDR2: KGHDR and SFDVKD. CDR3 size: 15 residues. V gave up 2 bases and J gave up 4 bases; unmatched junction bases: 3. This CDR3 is CATSDSSGGYNEQFF. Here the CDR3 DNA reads TGTGCCACCAGTGATTCGAGCGGGGGTTACAATGAGCAGTTCTTC.

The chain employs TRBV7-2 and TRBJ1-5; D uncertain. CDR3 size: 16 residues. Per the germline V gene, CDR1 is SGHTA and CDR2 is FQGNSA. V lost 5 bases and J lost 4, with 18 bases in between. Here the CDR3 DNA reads TGTGCCAGCAGCCACGCGGATCAGTCAGCGAATCAGCCCCAGCATTTT. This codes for CASSHADQSANQPQHF.

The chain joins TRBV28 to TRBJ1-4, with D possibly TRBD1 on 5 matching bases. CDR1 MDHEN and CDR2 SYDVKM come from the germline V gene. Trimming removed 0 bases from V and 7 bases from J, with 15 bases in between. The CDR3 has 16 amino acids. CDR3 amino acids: CASSLWGRTTGEKLFF. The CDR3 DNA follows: TGTGCCAGCAGTTTATGGGGGCGGACGACGGGTGAAAAACTGTTTTTT.

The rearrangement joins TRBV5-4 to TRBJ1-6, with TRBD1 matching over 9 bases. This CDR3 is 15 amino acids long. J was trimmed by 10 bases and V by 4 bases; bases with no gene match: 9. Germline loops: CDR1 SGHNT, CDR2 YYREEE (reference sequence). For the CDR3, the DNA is TGTGCCAGCAGCAGCGAAACAGGGGGCCACTCACCCCTCCACTTT. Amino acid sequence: CASSSETGGHSPLHF. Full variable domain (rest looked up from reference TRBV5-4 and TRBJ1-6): ETGVTQSPTHLIKTRGQQVTLRCSSQSGHNTVSWYQQALGQGPQFIFQYYREEENGRGNFPPRFSGLQFPNYSSELNVNALELDDSALYLCASSSETGGHSPLHFGNGTRLTVT.

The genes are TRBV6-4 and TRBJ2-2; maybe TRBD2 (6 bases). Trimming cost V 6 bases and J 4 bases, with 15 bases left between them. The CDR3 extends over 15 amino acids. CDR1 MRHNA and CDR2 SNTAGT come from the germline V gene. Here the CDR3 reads CASSQGGGGTGELFF. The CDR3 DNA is TGTGCCAGCAGCCAGGGAGGAGGCGGCACCGGGGAGCTGTTTTTT.

Here the CDR3 reads CASSMHREQFF. The DNA for the CDR3 is TGTGCCAGTAGTATGCATCGGGAGCAGTTCTTC. The genes are TRBV19 and TRBJ2-1; D is ambiguous. Germline CDR1 and CDR2: LNHDA and SQIVND (reference sequence). V lost 3 bases and J 10 bases, leaving 7 bases between the germline ends. The CDR3 runs to 11 residues.

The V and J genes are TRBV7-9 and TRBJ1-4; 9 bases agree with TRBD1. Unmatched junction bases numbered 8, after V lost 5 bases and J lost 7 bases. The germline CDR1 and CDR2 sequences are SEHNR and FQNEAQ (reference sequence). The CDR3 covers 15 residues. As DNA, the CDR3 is TGTGCCAGCAGCATGGGGGACAGGGCAAGTGAAAAACTGTTTTTT. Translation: CASSMGDRASEKLFF.

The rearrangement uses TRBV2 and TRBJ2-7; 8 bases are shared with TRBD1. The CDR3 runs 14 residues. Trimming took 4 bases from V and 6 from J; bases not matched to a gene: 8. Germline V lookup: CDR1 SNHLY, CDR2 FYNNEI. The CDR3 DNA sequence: TGTGCCAGCAGTGCGGACAGGGCAGGAGGCGAGCAGTACTTC. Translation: CASSADRAGGEQYF.

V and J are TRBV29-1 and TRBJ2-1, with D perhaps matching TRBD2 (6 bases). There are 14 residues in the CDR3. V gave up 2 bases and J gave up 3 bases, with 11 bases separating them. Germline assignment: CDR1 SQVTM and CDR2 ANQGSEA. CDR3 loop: CSVEWTTYYNEQFF. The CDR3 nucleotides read TGCAGCGTTGAATGGACTACCTACTACAATGAGCAGTTCTTC.

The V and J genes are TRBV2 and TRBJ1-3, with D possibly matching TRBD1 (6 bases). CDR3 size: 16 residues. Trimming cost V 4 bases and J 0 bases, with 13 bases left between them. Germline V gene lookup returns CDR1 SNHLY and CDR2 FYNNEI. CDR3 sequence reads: CASSVDRRSSGNTIYF. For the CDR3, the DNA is TGTGCCAGCAGTGTCGACAGGCGAAGCTCTGGAAACACCATATATTTT.

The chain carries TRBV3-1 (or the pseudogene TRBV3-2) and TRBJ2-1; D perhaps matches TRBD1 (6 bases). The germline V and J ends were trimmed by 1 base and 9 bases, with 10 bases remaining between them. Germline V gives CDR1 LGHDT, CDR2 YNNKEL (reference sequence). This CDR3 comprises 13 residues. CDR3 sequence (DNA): TGTGCCAGCAGCCAAGTGGGGGCAGGTGAGCAGTTCTTC. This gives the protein CASSQVGAGEQFF.

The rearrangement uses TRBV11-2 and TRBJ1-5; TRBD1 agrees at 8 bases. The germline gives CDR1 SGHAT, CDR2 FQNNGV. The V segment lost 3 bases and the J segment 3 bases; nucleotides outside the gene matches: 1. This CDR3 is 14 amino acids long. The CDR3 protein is CASSLGQANQPQHF. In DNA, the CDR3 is TGTGCCAGCAGCTTGGGACAGGCCAATCAGCCCCAGCATTTT.

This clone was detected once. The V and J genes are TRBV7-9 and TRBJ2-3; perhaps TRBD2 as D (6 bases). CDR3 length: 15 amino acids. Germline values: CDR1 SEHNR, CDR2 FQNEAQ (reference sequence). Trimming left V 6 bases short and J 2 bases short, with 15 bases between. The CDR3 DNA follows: TGTGCCAGCAGTATGGGGCGGGGAGTCACAGATACGCAGTATTTT. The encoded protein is CASSMGRGVTDTQYF. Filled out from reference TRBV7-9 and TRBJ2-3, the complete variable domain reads DTGVSQNPRHKITKRGQNVTFRCDPISEHNRLYWYRQTLGQGPEFLTYFQNEAQLEKSRLLSDRFSAERPKGSFSTLEIQRTEQGDSAMYLCASSMGRGVTDTQYFGPGTRLTVL.

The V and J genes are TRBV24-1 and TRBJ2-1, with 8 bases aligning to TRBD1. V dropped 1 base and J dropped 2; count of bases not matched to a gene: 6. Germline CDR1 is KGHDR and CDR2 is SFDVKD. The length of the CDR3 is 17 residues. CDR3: CATSDFAGGLAYNEQFF. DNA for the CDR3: TGTGCCACCAGTGATTTCGCAGGGGGCTTGGCCTACAATGAGCAGTTCTTC.

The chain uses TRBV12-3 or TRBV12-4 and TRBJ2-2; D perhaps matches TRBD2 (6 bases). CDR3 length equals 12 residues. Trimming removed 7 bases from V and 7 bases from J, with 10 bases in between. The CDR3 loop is CASTRAGGELFF. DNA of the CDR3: TGTGCCAGCACACGAGCGGGCGGGGAGCTGTTTTTT.